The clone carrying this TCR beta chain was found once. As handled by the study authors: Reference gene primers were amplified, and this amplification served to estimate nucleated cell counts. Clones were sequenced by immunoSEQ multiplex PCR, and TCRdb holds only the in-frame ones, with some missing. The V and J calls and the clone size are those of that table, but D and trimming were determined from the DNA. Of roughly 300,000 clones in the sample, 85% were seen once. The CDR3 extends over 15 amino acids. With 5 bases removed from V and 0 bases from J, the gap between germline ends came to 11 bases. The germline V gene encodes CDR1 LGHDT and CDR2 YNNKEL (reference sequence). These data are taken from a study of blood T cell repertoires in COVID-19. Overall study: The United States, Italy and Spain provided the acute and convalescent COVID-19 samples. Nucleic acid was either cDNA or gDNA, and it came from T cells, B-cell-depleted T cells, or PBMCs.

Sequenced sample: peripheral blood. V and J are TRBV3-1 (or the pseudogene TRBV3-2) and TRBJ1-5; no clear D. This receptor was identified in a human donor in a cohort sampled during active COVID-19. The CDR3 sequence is CASSSYQNSNQPQHF. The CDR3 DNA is TGTGCCAGCAGCAGTTATCAGAATAGCAATCAGCCCCAGCATTTT.